The 4 T cell receptor beta chains below come from one sample, sequenced in a study of T-cell reconstitution after alpha-beta-depleted transplantation in children. Preparation of the TCRbeta library involved a method that used unique molecular identifiers. TCRdb passed the PCR reads through MiXCR, listing each CDR3 protein once. The sample includes hundreds of thousands of distinct CDR3 sequences, around 16% of them seen just once. The sequencing here drew on PBMCs from the stem cell graft donor, taken from the stem cell graft. These receptor sequences come from a human donor who donated a stem cell graft to a child with acute myeloid leukemia.

This clonotype came up many times. The chain has TRBV20-1 and TRBJ1-5; D not certain. CDR1 is DFQATT and CDR2 is SNEGSKA in the germline V gene (reference sequence). This CDR3 comprises 13 residues. CDR3 nucleotides: TGCAGCGCTCGTTACGGTAGCAATCAGCCCCAGCATTTT. Its translation is CSARYGSNQPQHF.

This chain connects TRBV20-1 to TRBJ2-1, with 10 bases identical to TRBD2. The germline CDR1 and CDR2 sequences are DFQATT and SNEGSKA (reference sequence). Trimming removed 0 bases from V and 4 bases from J; junction bases left unmatched: 6. This CDR3 comprises 16 residues. CDR3 nucleotide sequence: TGCAGTGCTAGAGATCCTCAGCGGGGGGGGTACAATGAGCAGTTCTTC. Residues: CSARDPQRGGYNEQFF.

This clonotype showed up many times. This sequence joins TRBV25-1 and TRBJ2-7; 11 bases are a match to TRBD2. Germline trimming cut 0 bases from V and 9 bases from J; bases unmatched to any gene: 10. CDR1 is MGHDK and CDR2 is SYGVNS in the germline V gene. The CDR3 loop spans 16 amino acids. CDR3 sequence (DNA): TGTGCCAGCAGTGAATATACTAGCGGGGGTACCTATGTGCAGTACGTC. It is translated as CASSEYTSGGTYVQYV.

There are many counts of this clonotype. The chain's CDR3 is CSVTSQGTGANVLTF. The CDR3 DNA follows: TGCAGCGTAACCTCACAGGGAACTGGGGCCAACGTCCTGACTTTC. The rearrangement joins TRBV29-1 to TRBJ2-6; TRBD1 is a possible D gene (6 bases). The V end was cut by 6 bases, the J end by 2 bases, with 14 bases between. The CDR3 is made up of 15 amino acids. Germline CDR1 is SQVTM and CDR2 is ANQGSEA.